Shown below are 21 T cell receptor beta chains from a single sample sequenced in a study of T cell responses to AZD1222 COVID-19 vaccine. Profiling relied on immunoSEQ multiplex PCR, and the TCRdb table lists in-frame clones only, not all of them. The top ten hold around 2.3% of the sample, which has about 140,000 clones, around 93% seen once. The source was peripheral blood, collected on day 0 of AZD1222 vaccination. The origin of the receptors is an adult in good health.

The chain uses TRBV6-5 and TRBJ2-7; D remains unclear. Trimming removed 0 bases at V and 4 bases at J, with 13 bases between. The CDR3 spans 15 residues. Germline assignment: CDR1 MNHEY and CDR2 SVGAGI. As DNA, the CDR3 is TGTGCCAGCAGTTACTCGACGGTACAAACTTACGAGCAGTACTTC. Protein product: CASSYSTVQTYEQYF.

J is TRBJ2-3 and V is TRBV3-1 (or the pseudogene TRBV3-2); 7 bases line up with TRBD2. Germline V gene sequence: CDR1 LGHDT, CDR2 YNNKEL (reference sequence). The CDR3 is 19 amino acids. The V segment lost 4 bases and the J segment 1 base; nucleotides outside the gene matches: 17. Written as DNA, the CDR3 is TGTGCCAGCAGCCGTCGCACAATCACACTAGCGAGCCGCACAGATACGCAGTATTTT. It yields the protein CASSRRTITLASRTDTQYF.

With respect to this clone: The junction differs from germline at one of its ends, possibly a read error. The chain carries TRBV3-1 (or the pseudogene TRBV3-2) and TRBJ2-3; 10 bases align to TRBD2. This CDR3 contains 17 residues. CDR1 is LGHDT and CDR2 is YNNKEL in the germline V gene (reference sequence). The CDR3 region has the DNA TGTGCCAGCAGTCAAGGTCAGCGGGGGGGCTACACAGATACGCAGTATTTT. It codes for CASSQGQRGGYTDTQYF.

This chain uses TRBV7-9 with TRBJ1-4; D might be TRBD1 (5 bases). Germline V lookup: CDR1 SEHNR, CDR2 FQNEAQ (reference sequence). Trimming removed 2 bases from V and 2 bases from J, with 9 bases in between. The CDR3 loop spans 15 amino acids. CDR3 nucleotide sequence: TGTGCCAGCAGCTTAAAGTGGGACACTAATGAAAAACTGTTTTTT. Translated, it gives CASSLKWDTNEKLFF.

The chain is built from TRBV3-1 (or the pseudogene TRBV3-2) and TRBJ1-5, with a tentative D call TRBD1 (6 bases). The germline CDR1 and CDR2 sequences are LGHDT and YNNKEL (reference sequence). Trimming stripped 4 bases from V and 2 bases from J, with 21 bases between. The CDR3 covers 18 residues. The CDR3 protein is CASSLSKAGVKGNQPQHF. The CDR3 coding sequence is TGTGCCAGCAGCCTAAGCAAGGCAGGGGTAAAGGGCAATCAGCCCCAGCATTTT.

This chain uses TRBV15 with TRBJ1-3; D is uncertain. Germline assignment: CDR1 LNHNV and CDR2 YYDKDF (reference sequence). This CDR3 spans 16 amino acids. V was trimmed by 3 bases and J by 0 bases, leaving 12 bases between them. The CDR3 protein is CATSSPGMISGNTIYF. The CDR3 coding sequence is TGTGCCACCAGCAGCCCCGGCATGATCTCTGGAAACACCATATATTTT.

The rearrangement uses TRBV10-1 and TRBJ2-1, with 13 bases matching TRBD2. CDR3 length equals 16 residues. Germline CDR1 is WNHNN and CDR2 is SYGVQD (reference sequence). Losses at the gene ends were 5 bases for V and 10 bases for J; bases not matched to a gene: 11. The chain's CDR3 is CASSNKLAGGGDEQFF. CDR3 bases: TGCGCCAGCAGTAACAAACTAGCGGGAGGGGGTGACGAGCAGTTCTTC.

This clone appeared once. The rearrangement joins TRBV19 to TRBJ2-3; the match to TRBD1 covers 8 bases. J lost 5 bases, V lost 7 bases, and 14 bases had no gene match. CDR3 length: 16 residues. Germline CDR1 reads LNHDA; CDR2 reads SQIVND (reference sequence). The CDR3 DNA reads as TGTGCCAGTACCACAATACAACAGGGGGGAGGAGATACGCAGTATTTT. Its protein product is CASTTIQQGGGDTQYF.

The chain combines TRBV19 with TRBJ2-1; 11 bases fit TRBD1. CDR1 is LNHDA, CDR2 SQIVND, per germline (reference sequence). There are 15 residues in the CDR3. The V and J ends lost 4 bases and 3 bases, in that order; junction bases with no gene match: 2. The CDR3 coding sequence is TGTGCCAGTAGTAGCGGGACAGGGGGCTACAATGAGCAGTTCTTC. Its protein product is CASSSGTGGYNEQFF.

The V and J genes are TRBV7-2 and TRBJ2-7, with 9 bases lining up with TRBD2. The CDR3 extends over 15 amino acids. Trimming took 2 bases from V and 0 from J; bases not matched to a gene: 2. Germline CDR1 reads SGHTA; CDR2 reads FQGNSA. The CDR3 sequence: CASSLLAGSSYEQYF. CDR3 DNA sequence: TGTGCCAGCAGCTTACTAGCGGGAAGCTCCTACGAGCAGTACTTC.

There are a few counts of this clone. V usage is TRBV19 and J usage is TRBJ1-5; tentatively, D is TRBD1 (6 bases). The ends were cut back, 0 bases at V and 6 bases at J, with 18 bases in the middle. This CDR3 is built from 17 residues. Germline lookup yields CDR1 LNHDA and CDR2 SQIVND (reference sequence). The chain's CDR3 is CASSIDGFTGLGQPQHF. CDR3 in DNA: TGTGCCAGTAGTATAGATGGTTTCACAGGGCTGGGTCAGCCCCAGCATTTT.

The chain links TRBV11-2 to TRBJ1-1; weak D call: TRBD1 (5 bases). The CDR3 consists of 14 residues. Trimming shortened V by 5 bases and J by 1 base, and 11 bases separated the two germline ends. The V gene's germline CDR1 is SGHAT and CDR2 FQNNGV. The CDR3 DNA reads TGTGCCAGCAGCCCGACAGTCCCGAACACTGAAGCTTTCTTT. This gives the protein CASSPTVPNTEAFF.

The gene calls are TRBV24-1 and TRBJ1-6; no reliable D call. CDR3 length: 16 residues. Trimming stripped 1 base from V and 7 bases from J, with 13 bases between. Germline CDR1 KGHDR, CDR2 SFDVKD. The CDR3 sequence: CATSDFYRRENSPLHF. The CDR3 coding sequence is TGTGCCACCAGTGATTTTTATCGGAGAGAAAATTCACCCCTCCACTTT.

CDR3 sequence: CASTQINLRGLNGYTF. Written as DNA, the CDR3 is TGTGCCAGCACCCAAATCAACTTAAGGGGGCTTAATGGCTACACCTTC. J is TRBJ1-2 and V is TRBV7-8; TRBD1 matches at 7 bases. With 7 bases clipped from V and 6 bases from J, the junction kept 17 bases outside the gene matches. The germline V gene encodes CDR1 SGHVS and CDR2 FQNEAQ. This CDR3 is built from 16 residues. Looking up the rest from reference TRBV7-8 and TRBJ1-2 gives the full variable domain: GAGVSQSPRYKVAKRGQDVALRCDPISGHVSLFWYQQALGQGPEFLTYFQNEAQLDKSGLPSDRFFAERPEGSVSTLKIQRTQQEDSAVYLCASTQINLRGLNGYTFGSGTRLTVV.

The CDR3 spells CASTPTGLGNQPQHF. In DNA form, the CDR3 reads TGTGCCAGTACACCGACAGGGCTCGGCAATCAGCCCCAGCATTTT. The rearrangement links TRBV19 to TRBJ1-5; 7 bases are a match to TRBD1. Per germline, CDR1 LNHDA and CDR2 SQIVND (reference sequence). The CDR3 is 15 amino acids. Trimming took 7 bases from V and 2 from J; bases not matched to a gene: 8. The complete variable domain, with remaining parts taken from reference TRBV19 and TRBJ1-5, reads DGGITQSPKYLFRKEGQNVTLSCEQNLNHDAMYWYRQDPGQGLRLIYYSQIVNDFQKGDIAEGYSVSREKKESFPLTVTSAQKNPTAFYLCASTPTGLGNQPQHFGDGTRLSIL.

The chain joins TRBV11-2 to TRBJ2-7; 8 bases fit TRBD1. Losses at the gene ends were 1 base for V and 6 bases for J; bases not matched to a gene: 8. The CDR3 consists of 15 residues. Germline V gene lookup returns CDR1 SGHAT and CDR2 FQNNGV. CDR3 nucleotides: TGTGCCAGCAGCTTAGTGCAGGGGGCTTCCCTCGAGCAGTACTTC. This encodes CASSLVQGASLEQYF.

The chain uses TRBV4-3 and TRBJ2-1, with 8 bases identical to TRBD1. Germline-derived CDR1 and CDR2 are LGHNA and YSLEER. The CDR3 is 16 residues long. The V gene end was trimmed by 1 base and the J gene end by 8 bases; junction bases not matched to a gene: 10. The CDR3 reads CASSQGEGTGSDEQFF. The DNA for the CDR3 is TGCGCCAGCAGCCAAGGTGAGGGGACAGGTTCTGATGAGCAGTTCTTC.

DNA for the CDR3: TGTGCCAGCAGCTACGGACAGGGTGGGGACACTGAAGCTTTCTTT. Its translation is CASSYGQGGDTEAFF. This chain uses TRBV5-6 with TRBJ1-1; 8 bases match TRBD1. The CDR3 consists of 15 residues. Germline CDR1 reads SGHDT; CDR2 reads YYEEEE. V was pared by 3 bases and J by 3 bases, with 7 bases of the junction left unmatched.

This clone was detected once. The rearrangement uses TRBV10-3 and TRBJ1-4, with 7 bases aligning to TRBD1. The germline gives CDR1 ENHRY, CDR2 SYGVKD. There are 16 residues in the CDR3. The V gene end was trimmed by 4 bases and the J gene end by 7 bases; junction bases not matched to a gene: 12. CDR3 DNA: TGTGCCATCAGTGGGTCTGGGGGCAGGGGGAGTGAAAAACTGTTTTTT. Encoded protein: CAISGSGGRGSEKLFF.

The chain is built from TRBV3-1 (or the pseudogene TRBV3-2) and TRBJ2-3, with TRBD2 matching 7 bases. The J segment lost 2 bases and the V segment lost 1 base, leaving 6 bases of the junction unmatched. The CDR3 consists of 16 residues. Germline-derived CDR1 and CDR2 are LGHDT and YNNKEL (reference sequence). The CDR3, as DNA: TGTGCCAGCAGCCAAGCTGGGGGGGGGATCACAGATACGCAGTATTTT. Its protein is CASSQAGGGITDTQYF.

The chain has TRBV7-3 and TRBJ2-3; D may match TRBD1 or TRBD2 (5 bases each). CDR1 is SGHTA, CDR2 FQGTGA, per germline. V was shortened by 0 bases and J by 5 bases, with 12 bases between the two germline ends. The CDR3 runs 15 residues. This CDR3 reads CASSLTGVRGDTQYF. CDR3 nucleotide sequence: TGTGCCAGCAGCTTAACGGGCGTGAGGGGAGATACGCAGTATTTT.